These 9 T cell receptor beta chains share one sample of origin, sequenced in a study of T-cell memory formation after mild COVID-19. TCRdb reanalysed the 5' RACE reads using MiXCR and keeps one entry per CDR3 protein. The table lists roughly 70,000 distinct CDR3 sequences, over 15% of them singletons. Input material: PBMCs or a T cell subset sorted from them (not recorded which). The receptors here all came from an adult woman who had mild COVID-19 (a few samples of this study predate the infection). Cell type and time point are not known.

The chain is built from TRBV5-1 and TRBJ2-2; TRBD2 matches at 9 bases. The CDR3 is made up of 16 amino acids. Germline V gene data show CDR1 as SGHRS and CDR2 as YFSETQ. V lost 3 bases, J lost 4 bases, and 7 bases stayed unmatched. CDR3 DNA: TGCGCCAGCAGCTCAAATAGCGGGGGAGGCACCGGGGAGCTGTTTTTT. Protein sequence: CASSSNSGGGTGELFF.

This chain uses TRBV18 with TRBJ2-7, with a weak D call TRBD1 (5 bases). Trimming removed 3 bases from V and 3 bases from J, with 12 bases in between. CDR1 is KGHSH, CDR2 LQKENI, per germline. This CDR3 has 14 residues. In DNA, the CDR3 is TGTGCCAGCTCACCCGTAGACAGTAACTACGAGCAGTACTTC. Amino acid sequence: CASSPVDSNYEQYF.

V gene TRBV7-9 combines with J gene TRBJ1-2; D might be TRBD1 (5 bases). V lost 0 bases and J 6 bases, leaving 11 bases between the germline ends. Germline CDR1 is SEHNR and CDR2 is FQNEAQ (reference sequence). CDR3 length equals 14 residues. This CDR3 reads CASSLAGGEDGYTF. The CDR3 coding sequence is TGTGCCAGCAGCTTAGCCGGGGGTGAGGATGGCTACACCTTC. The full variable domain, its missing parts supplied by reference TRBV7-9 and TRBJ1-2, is DTGVSQNPRHKITKRGQNVTFRCDPISEHNRLYWYRQTLGQGPEFLTYFQNEAQLEKSRLLSDRFSAERPKGSFSTLEIQRTEQGDSAMYLCASSLAGGEDGYTFGSGTRLTVV.

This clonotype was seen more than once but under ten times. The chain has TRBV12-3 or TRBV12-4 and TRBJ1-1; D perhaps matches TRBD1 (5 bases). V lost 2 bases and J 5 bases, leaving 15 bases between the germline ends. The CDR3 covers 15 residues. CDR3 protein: CASSLPGRVGTEAFF. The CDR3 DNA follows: TGTGCCAGCAGTTTACCGGGCAGGGTGGGTACTGAAGCTTTCTTT.

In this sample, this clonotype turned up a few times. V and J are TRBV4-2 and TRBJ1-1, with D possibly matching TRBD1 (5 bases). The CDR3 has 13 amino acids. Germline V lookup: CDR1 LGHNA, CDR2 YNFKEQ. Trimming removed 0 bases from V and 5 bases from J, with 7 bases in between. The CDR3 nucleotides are TGTGCCAGCAGCCAAGAACGGGGGACTGAAGCTTTCTTT. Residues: CASSQERGTEAFF.

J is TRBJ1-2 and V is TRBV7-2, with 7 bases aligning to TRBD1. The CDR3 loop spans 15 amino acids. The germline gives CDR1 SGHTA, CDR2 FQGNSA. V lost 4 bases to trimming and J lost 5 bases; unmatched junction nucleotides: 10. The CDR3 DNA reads TGTGCCAGCAGCTCGACAGGGTCCCCCTATTATGGCTACACCTTC. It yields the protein CASSSTGSPYYGYTF.

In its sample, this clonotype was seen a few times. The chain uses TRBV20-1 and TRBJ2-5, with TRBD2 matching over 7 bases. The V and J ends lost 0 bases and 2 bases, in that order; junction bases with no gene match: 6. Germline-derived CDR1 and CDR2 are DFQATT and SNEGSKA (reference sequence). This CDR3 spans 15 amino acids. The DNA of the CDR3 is TGCAGTGCTAGAGAGCTAGCGGTCCTGCAAGAGACCCAGTACTTC. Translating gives CSARELAVLQETQYF.

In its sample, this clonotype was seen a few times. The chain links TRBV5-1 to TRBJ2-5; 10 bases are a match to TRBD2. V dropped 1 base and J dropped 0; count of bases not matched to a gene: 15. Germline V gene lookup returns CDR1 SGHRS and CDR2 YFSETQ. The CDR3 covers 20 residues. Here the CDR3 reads CASSLMTVIAGGPYQETQYF. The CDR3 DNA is TGCGCCAGCAGCTTGATGACAGTGATAGCGGGGGGCCCGTACCAAGAGACCCAGTACTTC. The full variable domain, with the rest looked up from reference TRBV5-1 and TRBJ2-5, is KAGVTQTPRYLIKTRGQQVTLSCSPISGHRSVSWYQQTPGQGLQFLFEYFSETQRNKGNFPGRFSGRQFSNSRSEMNVSTLELGDSALYLCASSLMTVIAGGPYQETQYFGPGTRLLVL.

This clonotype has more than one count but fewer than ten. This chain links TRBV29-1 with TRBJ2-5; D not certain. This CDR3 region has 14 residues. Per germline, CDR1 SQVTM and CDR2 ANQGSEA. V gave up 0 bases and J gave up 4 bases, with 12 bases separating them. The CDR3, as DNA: TGCAGCGTTGAAGATCCCCGGGTTGCAGAGACCCAGTACTTC. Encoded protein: CSVEDPRVAETQYF. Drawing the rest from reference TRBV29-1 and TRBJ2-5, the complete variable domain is SAVISQKPSRDICQRGTSLTIQCQVDSQVTMMFWYRQQPGQSLTLIATANQGSEATYESGFVIDKFPISRPNLTFSTLTVSNMSPEDSSIYLCSVEDPRVAETQYFGPGTRLLVL.